Described below is a single TCR beta chain sequence and its context. Its antigen is unknown. No much larger clone is present one base from it, and per-base qualities are unavailable. Systemically healthy Caucasian individuals from Russia, roughly 40 in total and aged about 6 to 95 years, were included as donors. Around 10 milliliters of peripheral blood were collected from each donor into EDTA-treated Vacutainer tubes. Ficoll-Paque density-gradient centrifugation was used to isolate PBMCs, with at least 7 million per sample. Trizol reagent was used to extract total RNA from PBMCs, with at least 5.5 micrograms per sample. For every donor, an aliquot of PBMCs went through flow cytometry to measure the percentages of naive CD45RAhigh/CD27high T cells. Library prep was done by 5' RACE. Sequenced using an Illumina HiSeq 2500. A second PCR of about 6 to 11 cycles was performed with a sample-barcoded 5' primer and a J-beta primer mix. A unique molecular identifier was introduced onto each TCR beta cDNA molecule by a template-switch 5' adaptor carrying 12 random nucleotides. Each sample yielded at least 2.5 million CDR3-containing paired-end reads. The Mint cDNA synthesis kit, primed by a TRBC-specific oligonucleotide, was used to synthesize first-strand cDNA from all RNA. After uracil-DNA glycosylase treatment, a first 18-cycle PCR used universal primers M1SS and BC2_uni_R on all cDNA. The published analysis was carried out like this. Each sample was normalized by randomly selecting 1 million high-quality reads, each carrying a distinct molecular identifier. Reads sharing molecular identifiers were discarded rather than binned into consensus sequences. MiTCR, run with a Q25 quality threshold and the strictest error-elimination algorithm, handled CDR3 identification, clonotype clustering and error correction. A nonparametric unseen species model with Euler transformation was used to estimate a lower bound on total TCR beta diversity. TCRdb applied fastp at Q25 and MiXCR to the public reads, then kept only in-frame beta chains. Every entry covers one CDR3 protein and lists the most common genes and DNA from its rows. These V and J calls rely on TCRdb rather than the paper's analysis. The sample yields 650,000 to 1,000,000 distinct CDR3 sequences; 36% were counted once. Jointly, the top ten make up approximately 13% of the sample.

Sequences SQVTM (CDR1) and ANQGSEA (CDR2) are obtained from the germline V gene. The CDR3 spans 15 residues, from the cysteine through the phenylalanine. Just CDR3 DNA is preserved here, 45 bases in frame from base 1. V is pruned by 6 bases and J by 4 bases, leaving 11 bases of the junction without a gene match. This sample was taken from a study of blood T cells in healthy people across ages (dated by TCRdb to the mid-2010s). Study-level background: Template switching captured roughly one uniquely barcoded TCR beta cDNA molecule per two T cells in model experiments. To track age-related changes in TCR beta repertoire diversity, the study relied on deep sequencing normalized with unique cDNA molecular identifiers. Four age groups were formed from the donors: young (average approximately 15 years), middle-aged (more than 35), aged (about 68) and long-lived (82). To avoid experimental bias, donors of different ages were randomly spread across the sequencing lanes. Two additional independent replicas of 1 million unique cDNA reads from the same blood draw were analyzed for two donors (one aged 18 to 29 and one aged 80 or older). The paper as a whole reports these results and caveats: A strong correlation was found between observed TCR beta diversity and the percentage of naive T cells measured by flow cytometry. Compared with the aged group, the long-lived group had more naive CD4+ T cells, fewer expanded clones and increased TCR diversity, a pattern suggesting age selection. Since profiling was done on bulk unsorted PBMCs, naive and antigen-experienced compartments could not be conclusively compared. Total diversity estimates from one million sequenced T cells were considered lower bounds and underestimates. As age increased, observed TCR beta diversity per million T cells dropped in a roughly linear way, and a significant reduction was already evident by age about 40. The CMV infection status of donors was not known, potentially confounding age-related changes in expanded clonotypes.

This clonotype was sampled from a man in his late teens or twenties in good health. The source material was blood. The rearrangement combines TRBV29-1 with TRBJ1-2; TRBD1 aligns with 10 central bases. The bases read TGCAGCGTCCTCACAAGGGACAGGGGTCTCTATGGCTACACCTTC. Translated, this gives CSVLTRDRGLYGYTF.